The clone carrying this TCR beta chain was observed a handful of times. Its matching antigen is unknown. The data derive from a study of T-cell memory formation after mild COVID-19. Study details: The TCR clusters were mostly specific to one donor. Study-wide results and caveats: Whether day 37 second-wave clones are SARS-CoV-2-specific was not confirmed.

The length of the CDR3 is 13 residues. With 2 bases clipped from V and 10 bases from J, the junction kept 4 bases outside the gene matches. The germline V gene encodes CDR1 KGHSH and CDR2 LQKENI. TCRdb reprocessed the 5' RACE reads via MiXCR and lists one record per CDR3 protein. Of about 290,000 distinct CDR3 sequences listed, 15% are singletons. The sequenced sample consisted of PBMCs or a T cell subset sorted from them (not recorded which). This receptor was taken from a man in his late teens or twenties who had mild COVID-19 (a few samples of this study predate the infection). Cell type and time point are not known. J is TRBJ1-3 and V is TRBV18, with TRBD1 matching over 8 bases. The CDR3: CASSPERQGTIYF. The CDR3 DNA reads TGTGCCAGCTCACCAGAGAGACAGGGGACCATATATTTT.